This T cell receptor beta chain was sequenced for a study of graft-versus-host responses after intestinal transplantation. Whole-study context: Recipients had transplants, and these were multivisceral, liver-intestinal, or isolated intestinal. Every recipient had anti-thymocyte globulin induction and roughly three years of tacrolimus plus steroids. Study-wide points: Where graft-donor T cell macrochimerism was present, patients had high graft-versus-host to host-versus-graft clonal ratios in allografts. Ileal or blood samples showed some GvH clones first, and such clones were also found in recipient marrow.

In regard to this clone: Its antigen is unidentified.

Trimming pared 3 bases from V and 1 base from J, leaving 16 bases between. Per germline, CDR1 SGHRS and CDR2 YFSETQ. The CDR3 covers 16 residues. Repertoires were generated with immunoSEQ multiplex PCR, while TCRdb's copy carries only in-frame clones and drops some. The profile shows fewer than 110,000 clones, 93% of them singletons. Sequenced material: unstimulated CD8+ T cells sorted from spleen or lymph node cells, taken before intestinal transplant. The chain uses TRBV5-1 and TRBJ1-2, with D maybe TRBD1 (6 bases). The clonotype comes from a human donor who received an intestinal transplant. Written as DNA, the CDR3 is TGCGCCAGCAGCTGGGACATGGGGCGCGATAACTATGGCTACACCTTC. As protein: CASSWDMGRDNYGYTF.